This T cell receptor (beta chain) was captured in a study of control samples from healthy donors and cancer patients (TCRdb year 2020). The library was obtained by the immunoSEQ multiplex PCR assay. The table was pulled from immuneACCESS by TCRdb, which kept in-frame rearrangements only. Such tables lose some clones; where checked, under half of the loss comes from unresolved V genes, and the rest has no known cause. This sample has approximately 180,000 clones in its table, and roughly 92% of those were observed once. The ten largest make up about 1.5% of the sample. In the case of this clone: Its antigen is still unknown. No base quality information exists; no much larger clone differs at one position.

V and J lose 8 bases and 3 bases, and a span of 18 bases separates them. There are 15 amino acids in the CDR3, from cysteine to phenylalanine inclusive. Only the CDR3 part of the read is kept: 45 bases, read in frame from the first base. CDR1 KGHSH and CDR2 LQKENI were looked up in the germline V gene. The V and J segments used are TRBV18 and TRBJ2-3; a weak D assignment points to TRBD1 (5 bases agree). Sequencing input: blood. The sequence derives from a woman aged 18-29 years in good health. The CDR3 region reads CASKTDMLRTDTQYF. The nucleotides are TGTGCCAGCAAAACGGACATGCTAAGGACAGATACGCAGTATTTT.